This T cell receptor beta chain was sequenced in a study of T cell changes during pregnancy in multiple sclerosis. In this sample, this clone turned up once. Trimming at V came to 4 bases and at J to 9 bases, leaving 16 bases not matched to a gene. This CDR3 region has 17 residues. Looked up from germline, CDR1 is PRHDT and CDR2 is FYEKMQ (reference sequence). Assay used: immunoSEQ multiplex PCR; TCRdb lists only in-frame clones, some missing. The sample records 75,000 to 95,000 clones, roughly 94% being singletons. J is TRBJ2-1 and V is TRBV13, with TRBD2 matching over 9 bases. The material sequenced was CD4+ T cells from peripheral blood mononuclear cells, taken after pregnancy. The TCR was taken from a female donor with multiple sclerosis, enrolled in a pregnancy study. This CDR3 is CASSSPVAGLAHSEQFF. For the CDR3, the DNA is TGTGCCAGCAGCTCCCCGGTTGCGGGACTAGCACATAGTGAGCAGTTCTTC.